A selection of T cell receptor beta chains follows, all from one sample in a study of blood T cells in healthy people across ages. TCRdb passed the 5' RACE reads through MiXCR, listing each CDR3 protein once. The sample consists of roughly 800,000 distinct CDR3 sequences, 25% of them appearing once. This sample was shared with a second study, whose subject was T cells of mothers and their children.

The specimen was blood. The source of these receptors is a boy between 10 and 17 years old in good health. The CDR3 runs from the conserved cysteine through the conserved F or W. A D gene is named only where the DNA matches it firmly. Size tells how often a clone was seen (once, few, many) or the class of an expanded clone, and some rows leave it out.

j_call clone_size v_call d_call cdr3_nt cdr3_aa
TRBJ2-1 . TRBV5-1 TRBD2 TGCGCCAGCAGCCCTACTACCGGAGCGGGGGGAGGCAATGAGCAGTTCTTC CASSPTTGAGGGNEQFF
TRBJ2-5 . TRBV20-1 TRBD2 TGCAGTGCTCGAGCACTAGCGGGGGTGTACCAAGAGACCCAGTACTTC CSARALAGVYQETQYF
TRBJ2-7 . TRBV4-3 TRBD1 TGCGCCAGCAGCCAAGATCGGGACAGTCTAAACTACGAGCAGTACTTC CASSQDRDSLNYEQYF
TRBJ2-1 . TRBV28 TRBD1 TGTGCCAGCAGTTCCCTCCGGGACAGAAACAATGAGCAGTTCTTC CASSSLRDRNNEQFF
TRBJ1-2 . TRBV29-1 . TGCAGCGTTAGTAAAGGGGCCGACTACTATGGCTACACCTTC CSVSKGADYYGYTF
TRBJ2-7 . TRBV20-1 TRBD2 TGCAGTGCTAGAGTTCCAGCGGGGGTCCACGAGCAGTACTTC CSARVPAGVHEQYF
TRBJ1-1 once TRBV12-3/TRBV12-4 . TGTGCCAGCAGTTTAGCGCCCGGGACACCGGGCACTGAAGCTCTCTTT CASSLAPGTPGTEALF
TRBJ1-1 few TRBV4-2 . TGTGCCAGCAGCCCCGCGGGGGGTGGGGAGGTGGGTGCGAACACTGAAGCTTTCTTT CASSPAGGGEVGANTEAFF
TRBJ2-3 few TRBV9 TRBD2 TGTGCCAGCAGCGTAGGGGACTACAACACAGATACGCAGTATTTT CASSVGDYNTDTQYF
TRBJ2-1 few TRBV6-2/TRBV6-3 . TGTGCCAGCAGTTGGGACGCAACGGGATCTCTAGATGAGCAGTTCTTC CASSWDATGSLDEQFF
TRBJ2-3 . TRBV7-2 TRBD2 TGTGCCAGCAGCTTAGGGGCGCGGGAGCTCGGAGATACGCAGTATTTT CASSLGARELGDTQYF
TRBJ2-7 . TRBV18 . TGTGCCAGCTCCACCCAGGGGAACGAGCAGTACTTC CASSTQGNEQYF
TRBJ2-5 . TRBV7-2 . TGTGCCAGCAGTCTGGGGGGGGGACATCAAGAGACCCAGTACTTC CASSLGGGHQETQYF
TRBJ2-7 few TRBV5-1 TRBD1 TGCGCCAGCAGCTTGGACGGACAGGGATCGGAATCCTACGAGCAGTACTTC CASSLDGQGSESYEQYF
TRBJ1-1 few TRBV9 . TGTGCCAGCAGCGTAGGTCTGGGCGGGGGCACTGAAGCTTTCTTT CASSVGLGGGTEAFF
TRBJ1-2 . TRBV28 . TGTGCCAGCAGTCCCGTCGGCCTTCTATCTAACTATGGCTACACCTTC CASSPVGLLSNYGYTF
TRBJ2-7 . TRBV20-1 TRBD2 TGCAGTGCTCCCGCGCGCGCCCTAGCGGGGTCCTACGAGCAGTACTTC CSAPARALAGSYEQYF
TRBJ2-1 few TRBV20-1 TRBD2 TGCAAATCGTCTGGACTAGCGGGAGGGAGAGATGAGCAGTTCTTC CKSSGLAGGRDEQFF
TRBJ1-3 few TRBV29-1 . TGCAGCGTTGTACAGGGCGCAGGAAACACCATATATTTT CSVVQGAGNTIYF
TRBJ2-1 . TRBV19 . TGTGCCAGTAGGGAGAGGGGAGTTGAGCAGTTCTTC CASRERGVEQFF
TRBJ2-3 few TRBV3-1 . TGTGCCAGCAGCCAAGTCCTAGATCATACGCAGTATTTT CASSQVLDHTQYF
TRBJ1-1 few TRBV9 . TGTGCCAGCAGCCCCGGGGGGGCAGGGTCTACTGAAGCTTTCTTT CASSPGGAGSTEAFF